Below are 20 T cell receptor beta chains sequenced from a single sample in a study of glioma-infiltrating T cells. The iRepertoire nested amplicon-rescue multiplex PCR amplified TCR alpha and beta CDR3s from RNA. TCRdb ran MiXCR on the multiplex PCR reads and lists one entry per CDR3 protein. The table shows around 390,000 distinct CDR3 sequences, with about two fifths occurring only once. Specimen: glioma tissue, nonneoplastic brain tissue, or PBMCs (not recorded which). The source of these receptors is a human donor with low-grade glioma or glioblastoma, undergoing nonglioma brain surgery, or in good health (not recorded which).

The rearrangement links TRBV6-2 or TRBV6-3 to TRBJ2-2; 9 bases align to TRBD1. The CDR3 covers 14 residues. In germline, CDR1 is MNHEY, CDR2 SVGEGT. V shed 6 bases and J 9 bases; nucleotides not matched to a gene: 8. In nucleotides, the CDR3 is TGTGCCAGCAGAAGGGACAGGGCTATCAGGGAGCTGTTTTTT. Translating it yields CASRRDRAIRELFF.

With regard to this clonotype: Given a much more abundant clone one base away, this may be a read error. The V gene is TRBV6-1, the J gene TRBJ1-4, with D uncertain. CDR1 MNHNS and CDR2 SASEGT come from the germline V gene. This CDR3 spans 14 amino acids. CDR3: CASSEIVENEELFF. The CDR3 DNA reads TGTGCCAGCAGTGAAATCGTAGAGAATGAAGAACTGTTTTTT.

This clonotype was detected ten times or more. The chain recombines TRBV6-1 with TRBJ2-7, with 8 bases aligning to TRBD1. This CDR3 is built from 15 residues. Germline trimming cut 4 bases from V and 0 bases from J; bases unmatched to any gene: 5. Germline values: CDR1 MNHNS, CDR2 SASEGT. CDR3 coding DNA: TGTGCCAGCAGTGTCGGCAGGGGGCCCTCCTACGAGCAGTACTTC. The encoded protein is CASSVGRGPSYEQYF.

This clonotype was counted ten times or more. The genes are TRBV6-5 and TRBJ2-3, with D perhaps TRBD1 (5 bases). Trimming took off 3 bases at V and 5 bases at J, with 9 bases between the two ends. CDR1 and CDR2 (germline): MNHEY, SVGAGI. CDR3 length equals 13 residues. DNA for the CDR3: TGTGCCAGCAGTTATAAAGGGGTAGATACGCAGTATTTT. Amino acids: CASSYKGVDTQYF.

This clonotype was counted only a few times. CDR3 protein: CASSLALGANVLTF. CDR3 sequence (DNA): TGTGCCAGCAGCCTAGCCCTCGGGGCCAACGTCCTGACTTTC. The V call is TRBV12-3 or TRBV12-4, the J call TRBJ2-6; D perhaps matches TRBD2 (5 bases). With 6 bases removed from V and 4 bases from J, the gap between germline ends came to 10 bases. This CDR3 comprises 14 residues.

The V gene is TRBV12-3 or TRBV12-4, the J gene TRBJ2-3, with no clear D. CDR3 length: 13 residues. Trimming cost V 1 base and J 8 bases, with 10 bases left between them. CDR3 sequence: CASSLGLGCTQYF. The CDR3 DNA follows: TGTGCCAGCAGTTTAGGTTTAGGATGTACGCAGTATTTT.

The rearrangement links TRBV18 to TRBJ2-7, with TRBD2 matching over 10 bases. CDR1 and CDR2 from the germline V gene are KGHSH and LQKENI. CDR3 size: 16 residues. The J segment lost 5 bases and the V segment lost 0 bases, leaving 7 bases of the junction unmatched. The CDR3 region is CASSPPNLAGDHEQYF. The CDR3 coding sequence is TGTGCCAGCTCACCACCGAATCTAGCGGGAGATCACGAGCAGTACTTC. The full variable domain, its missing parts supplied by reference TRBV18 and TRBJ2-7, is NAGVMQNPRHLVRRRGQEARLRCSPMKGHSHVYWYRQLPEEGLKFMVYLQKENIIDESGMPKERFSAEFPKEGPSILRIQQVVRGDSAAYFCASSPPNLAGDHEQYFGPGTRLTVT.

The chain is built from TRBV25-1 and TRBJ1-2; 9 bases agree with TRBD1. Germline loops: CDR1 MGHDK, CDR2 SYGVNS. The CDR3 sequence is 13 residues long. The V gene end was trimmed by 7 bases and the J gene end by 7 bases; junction bases not matched to a gene: 7. CDR3: CASTTGQGGGYTF. The CDR3 nucleotides are TGTGCCAGCACCACGGGACAGGGTGGTGGCTACACCTTC.

This clonotype has more than one count but fewer than ten. The chain joins TRBV4-3 to TRBJ2-3, with D unresolved. Germline CDR1 and CDR2: LGHNA and YSLEER. Trimming took off 1 base at V and 6 bases at J, with 11 bases between the two ends. The CDR3 covers 14 residues. The CDR3 region has the DNA TGCGCCAGCAGCCAAGTGAGTTTTCAGGATACGCAGTATTTT. Residues: CASSQVSFQDTQYF.

CDR3 DNA sequence: TGTGCCAGAACCAGGGACGGCGGGACTAGCACAGATACGCAGTATTTT. Its protein is CARTRDGGTSTDTQYF. The chain is built from TRBV2 and TRBJ2-3; perhaps TRBD2 as D (6 bases). The CDR3 runs 16 residues. Germline V gene sequence: CDR1 SNHLY, CDR2 FYNNEI. Trimming took off 9 bases at V and 0 bases at J, with 19 bases between the two ends.

The chain is built from TRBV4-1 and TRBJ2-5, with 10 bases that match TRBD1. The CDR3 totals 16 residues. Germline values: CDR1 MGHRA, CDR2 YSYEKL. Trimming removed 0 bases from V and 5 bases from J; junction bases left unmatched: 6. The CDR3 loop reads CASSQERDRGPETQYF. The CDR3 coding sequence is TGCGCCAGCAGCCAAGAACGGGACAGGGGCCCCGAGACCCAGTACTTC.

This clonotype occurred a few times. V and J are TRBV11-2 and TRBJ1-1, with 9 positions matching TRBD1. Germline CDR1 SGHAT, CDR2 FQNNGV. The CDR3 spans 16 residues. The V segment lost 5 bases and the J segment 0 bases; nucleotides outside the gene matches: 7. The DNA of the CDR3 is TGTGCCAGCAGCGTCCGGGACAGGGTAATGAACACTGAAGCTTTCTTT. Translated: CASSVRDRVMNTEAFF. Full variable domain (outside the CDR3, taken from reference TRBV11-2 and TRBJ1-1): EAGVAQSPRYKIIEKRQSVAFWCNPISGHATLYWYQQILGQGPKLLIQFQNNGVVDDSQLPKDRFSAERLKGVDSTLKIQPAKLEDSAVYLCASSVRDRVMNTEAFFGQGTRLTVV.

This clonotype was counted only a few times. The V call is TRBV4-1, the J call TRBJ2-3, with 10 bases identical to TRBD2. The CDR3 consists of 15 residues. With V trimmed by 3 bases and J by 6 bases, 6 bases remained unmatched. Germline CDR1 reads MGHRA; CDR2 reads YSYEKL. The CDR3 here is CASSHVAGGRDTQYF. The CDR3 nucleotides read TGCGCCAGCAGCCACGTAGCGGGAGGCCGCGATACGCAGTATTTT.

The chain recombines TRBV7-3 with TRBJ2-1; D is undetermined. V lost 5 bases and J lost 6, with 8 bases in between. This CDR3 has 12 amino acids. Germline V gives CDR1 SGHTA, CDR2 FQGTGA. Here the CDR3 DNA reads TGTGCCAGCAGCCCCGTCGGCAATGAGCAGTTCTTC. The encoded protein is CASSPVGNEQFF.

CDR3 nucleotide sequence: TGTGCCAGCAGCCACGTAGGGACTAACTATGGCTACACCTTC. This codes for CASSHVGTNYGYTF. The J gene is TRBJ2-7, the V gene TRBV4-2, with no clear D. TRBJ1-2 matches the DNA end more closely, so the J call is doubtful. Germline CDR1 is LGHNA and CDR2 is YNFKEQ. The CDR3 totals 14 residues.

This clonotype was seen many times. The chain joins TRBV18 to TRBJ2-5; no reliable D call. CDR1 and CDR2 (germline): KGHSH, LQKENI. Trimming pared 2 bases from V and 5 bases from J, leaving 15 bases between. The CDR3 is made up of 15 amino acids. The CDR3 DNA follows: TGTGCCAGCTCACCAACGGCAGGTGGCTTGGAGACCCAGTACTTC. It is translated as CASSPTAGGLETQYF.

This chain links TRBV29-1 with TRBJ2-3; D is undetermined. This CDR3 region has 15 residues. Germline V lookup: CDR1 SQVTM, CDR2 ANQGSEA. V lost 0 bases and J 2 bases, leaving 12 bases between the germline ends. CDR3 in amino acids: CSVEDHELATDTQYF. In DNA form, the CDR3 reads TGCAGCGTTGAAGACCATGAATTGGCCACAGATACGCAGTATTTT.

This clonotype occurred many times. J is TRBJ2-3 and V is TRBV6-2 or TRBV6-3, with 7 bases that match TRBD2. The CDR3 length is 13 residues. The germline V gene encodes CDR1 MNHEY and CDR2 SVGEGT. Trimming at V came to 4 bases and at J to 6 bases, leaving 4 bases not matched to a gene. The CDR3 DNA follows: TGTGCCAGCAGTTTCCAACTAGCGGATACGCAGTATTTT. Its translation: CASSFQLADTQYF.

On this clonotype itself: This may arise from a read error, as a much more abundant clone is one base away. The gene calls are TRBV28 and TRBJ1-5; D gene uncertain. Trimming shortened V by 8 bases and J by 10 bases, and 21 bases separated the two germline ends. Germline V lookup: CDR1 MDHEN, CDR2 SYDVKM. The CDR3 has 14 residues. In nucleotides, the CDR3 is TGTGCCAGCGGTTCAAATCCACTCCGATCCCCCCAGCATTTT. Translating gives CASGSNPLRSPQHF. Using reference TRBV28 and TRBJ1-5 for the parts outside the CDR3, the full variable domain is DVKVTQSSRYLVKRTGEKVFLECVQDMDHENMFWYRQDPGLGLRLIYFSYDVKMKEKGDIPEGYSVSREKKERFSLILESASTNQTSMYLCASGSNPLRSPQHFGDGTRLSIL.

This chain uses TRBV15 with TRBJ2-7; weak D call: TRBD1 (6 bases). The CDR3 contains 13 residues. Germline assignment: CDR1 LNHNV and CDR2 YYDKDF (reference sequence). Deletions cut 8 bases from V and 0 bases from J, with 11 bases between. The CDR3 nucleotides read TGTGCCACCGGCGACAGGAGCTCCTACGAGCAGTACTTC. It yields the protein CATGDRSSYEQYF.